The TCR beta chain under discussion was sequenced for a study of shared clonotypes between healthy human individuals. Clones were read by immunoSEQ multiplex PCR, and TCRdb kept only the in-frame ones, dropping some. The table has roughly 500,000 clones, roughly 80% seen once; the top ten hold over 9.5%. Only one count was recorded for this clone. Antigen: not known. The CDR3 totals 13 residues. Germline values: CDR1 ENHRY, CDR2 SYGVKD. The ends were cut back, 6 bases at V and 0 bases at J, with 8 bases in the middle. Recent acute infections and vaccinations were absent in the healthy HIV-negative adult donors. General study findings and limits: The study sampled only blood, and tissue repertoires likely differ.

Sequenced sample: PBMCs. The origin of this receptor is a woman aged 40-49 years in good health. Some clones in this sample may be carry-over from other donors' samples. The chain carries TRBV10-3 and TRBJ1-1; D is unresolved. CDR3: CAIRGELNTEAFF. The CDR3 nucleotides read TGTGCCATCAGGGGAGAGTTGAACACTGAAGCTTTCTTT.